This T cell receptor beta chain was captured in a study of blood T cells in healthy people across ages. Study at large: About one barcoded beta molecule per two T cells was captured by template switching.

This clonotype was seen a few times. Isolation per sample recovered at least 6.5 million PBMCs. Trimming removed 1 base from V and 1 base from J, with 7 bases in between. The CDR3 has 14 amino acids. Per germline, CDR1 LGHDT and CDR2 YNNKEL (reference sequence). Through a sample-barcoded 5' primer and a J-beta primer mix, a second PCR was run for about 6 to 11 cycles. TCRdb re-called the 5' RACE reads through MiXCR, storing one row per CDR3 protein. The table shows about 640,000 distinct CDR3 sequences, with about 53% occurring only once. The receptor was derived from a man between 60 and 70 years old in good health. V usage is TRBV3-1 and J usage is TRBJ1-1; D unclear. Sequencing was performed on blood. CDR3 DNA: TGTGCCAGCAGCCAAGTGGGATGGAACACTGAAGCTTTCTTT. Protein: CASSQVGWNTEAFF.